This T cell receptor (beta chain) was identified in a study of blood T cells in healthy people across ages. Study-wide findings and caveats: Fewer expanded clones and more diversity marked long-lived versus aged donors. With age, beta diversity per million T cells declined roughly linearly, significantly by around 43.

On this clonotype itself: Antigen unknown.

Next came a second PCR, run for about 6 to 12 cycles, which used a sample-barcoded 5' primer along with a J-beta primer mix. A template-switch adaptor containing 12 random nucleotides labeled each cDNA molecule. MiXCR, applied by TCRdb to the 5' RACE reads, yields one record per CDR3 protein. Of about 1,400,000 distinct CDR3 sequences detected, 45% to 70% appear once; the ten largest clones hold more than 6%. This CDR3 has 15 residues. Trimming at V came to 4 bases and at J to 5 bases, leaving 9 bases not matched to a gene. Germline V gene lookup returns CDR1 MGHRA and CDR2 YSYEKL. Material: blood. The TCR originated in a man between 18 and 35 years old in good health. The rearrangement joins TRBV4-1 to TRBJ2-5, with 8 bases matching TRBD1. This CDR3 reads CASSLGGDRWETQYF. The CDR3 DNA reads as TGCGCCAGCAGCCTCGGTGGGGACAGGTGGGAGACCCAGTACTTC.